This T cell receptor beta chain was sequenced for a study of T cells in Graves' hyperthyroidism and ophthalmopathy. This clonotype has ten or more counts. Hyperthyroidism, newly diagnosed and lasting under 2 months, affected patients aged 18 to 65. Trimming shortened V by 6 bases and J by 1 base, and 12 bases separated the two germline ends. The CDR3 extends over 14 amino acids. CDR1 and CDR2 from the germline V gene are MNHNS and SASEGT. Amplification of TCR beta CDR3 regions was performed using RNA transcripts as template. During a first-round RT-PCR of the TCR CDR3, the HTBI primer set was used. TCRdb itself ran the multiplex PCR reads through MiXCR, one entry per CDR3 protein. In the table there are some 400,000 distinct CDR3 sequences, about 14% of which are singletons.

The source material was blood. This chain uses TRBV6-1 with TRBJ2-5; weak D call: TRBD1 (6 bases). This TCR was recovered from a young man with Graves' hyperthyroidism that later progressed to Graves' ophthalmopathy. The CDR3 DNA reads as TGTGCCAGCAGCAGACACAGGGTCCAAGAGACCCAGTACTTC. The encoded protein is CASSRHRVQETQYF.